This T cell receptor (beta chain) came from a study of CD8 T cells in ankylosing spondylitis. Using its own MiXCR run on the 5' RACE reads, TCRdb lists one record per CDR3 protein. The repertoire holds about 30,000 distinct CDR3 sequences, with 12% to 15% as singletons. Trimming removed 5 bases at V and 7 bases at J, with 23 bases between. The CDR3 has 16 amino acids. Sequenced: blood. The rearrangement uses TRBV12-3 or TRBV12-4 and TRBJ1-1; D is unresolved. The origin of this receptor is a male donor with ankylosing spondylitis or in good health (not recorded which). CDR3 protein: CASSPLGLKAGSEAFF. CDR3 coding DNA: TGTGCCAGCAGTCCCCTCGGACTCAAGGCTGGGAGTGAAGCTTTCTTT.